The 3 T cell receptor beta chains presented below share a single source sample, sequenced in a study of technical replicates of blood from a handful of donors. Some clones are missing from TCRdb's copy, which holds only in-frame ones; the method was immunoSEQ multiplex PCR. The data contain more than 80,000 clones, approximately 97% of them singletons. The sample taken for sequencing was T cells isolated from PBMCs. These TCRs come from a human donor in good health.

The V gene is TRBV28, the J gene TRBJ2-7; TRBD2 is a possible D gene (7 bases). Germline assignment: CDR1 MDHEN and CDR2 SYDVKM. The CDR3 extends over 16 amino acids. Trimming took 6 bases from V and 1 from J, leaving 19 bases between them. The CDR3 region is CASSSRWGGGSYEQYF. Written as DNA, the CDR3 is TGTGCCAGCAGCTCCCGGTGGGGGGGCGGGTCCTACGAGCAGTACTTC.

This rearrangement joins TRBV6-6 to TRBJ2-2; D may be TRBD1 (6 bases). Germline values: CDR1 MNHNY, CDR2 SVGAGI (reference sequence). The CDR3 extends over 12 amino acids. Trimming took 7 bases from V and 6 from J, leaving 9 bases between them. In DNA, the CDR3 is TGTGCCAGCACCTACAGGGCCGGGGAGCTGTTTTTT. It codes for CASTYRAGELFF.

The table lists this clone with a count of one. The chain combines TRBV6-4 with TRBJ1-1, with 9 bases that match TRBD1. Trimming cost V 0 bases and J 8 bases; bases outside gene matches: 7. The CDR3 extends over 15 amino acids. CDR1 is MRHNA, CDR2 SNTAGT, per germline. CDR3 sequence: CASSDSEGTGTEAFF. The CDR3 region has the DNA TGTGCCAGCAGTGACTCCGAGGGGACAGGGACGGAAGCTTTCTTT.